These 25 T cell receptor beta chains were sequenced from one sample in a study of T cell responses to AZD1222 COVID-19 vaccine. TCRdb's copy holds only in-frame clones and misses some; the assay was immunoSEQ multiplex PCR. The table lists some 110,000 clones, around 88% of them singletons. Sequencing used peripheral blood, obtained on day 0 of AZD1222 vaccination. These receptors were obtained from an adult in good health.

This sequence joins TRBV30 and TRBJ1-1; 7 bases agree with TRBD1. The CDR3 totals 14 residues. The germline V gene has CDR1 GTSNPN and CDR2 SVGIG (reference sequence). J lost 0 bases, V lost 2 bases, and 3 bases had no gene match. The chain's CDR3 is CAWSKGAMNTEAFF. In DNA, the CDR3 is TGTGCCTGGAGTAAGGGGGCCATGAACACTGAAGCTTTCTTT.

J is TRBJ1-1 and V is TRBV6-2 or TRBV6-3; TRBD1 aligns across 7 bases. V was pared by 1 base and J by 0 bases, with 2 bases of the junction left unmatched. In germline, CDR1 is MNHEY, CDR2 SVGEGT. The CDR3 spans 15 residues. CDR3 sequence (DNA): TGTGCCAGCAGTTACTTCGGGACAGTGAACACTGAAGCTTTCTTT. Translated: CASSYFGTVNTEAFF.

The chain links TRBV7-3 to TRBJ1-2, with D possibly matching TRBD1 (5 bases). From germline, CDR1 is SGHTA and CDR2 FQGTGA. The germline V and J ends were trimmed by 2 bases and 4 bases, with 14 bases remaining between them. CDR3 size: 15 residues. This chain's CDR3 is CASSLDRQPGYGYTF. CDR3 sequence (DNA): TGTGCCAGCAGCTTAGACCGACAGCCTGGCTATGGCTACACCTTC.

This chain joins TRBV14 and TRBJ2-3; D is undetermined. Deletions cut 0 bases from V and 2 bases from J, with 9 bases between. Per germline, CDR1 SGHDN and CDR2 FVKESK. There are 15 residues in the CDR3. In nucleotides, the CDR3 is TGTGCCAGCAGCCAAGAACAGTTTGCCACAGATACGCAGTATTTT. Encoded protein: CASSQEQFATDTQYF.

The table lists this clone with a count of one. The chain has TRBV29-1 and TRBJ2-1; tentative D call: TRBD2 (6 bases). The CDR3 has 15 amino acids. V was clipped by 5 bases and J by 0 bases, with 14 bases between them. From germline, CDR1 is SQVTM and CDR2 ANQGSEA. The CDR3 protein is CSVSHGGTSYNEQFF. CDR3 in DNA: TGCAGCGTTAGTCACGGCGGGACCTCCTACAATGAGCAGTTCTTC.

The chain has TRBV9 and TRBJ1-6, with TRBD1 identical over 7 bases. Germline loops: CDR1 SGDLS, CDR2 YYNGEE. The CDR3 extends over 15 amino acids. After removal of 3 bases from V and 7 bases from J, the junction contained 7 bases not matched to a gene. The chain's CDR3 is CASSGYRGQNSPLHF. CDR3 sequence (DNA): TGTGCCAGCAGCGGGTACAGGGGCCAGAATTCACCCCTCCACTTT.

This clone came up once. This chain joins TRBV28 and TRBJ1-1, with D tentatively TRBD1 (5 bases). The CDR3 consists of 12 residues. Germline V gene lookup returns CDR1 MDHEN and CDR2 SYDVKM. V lost 6 bases to trimming and J lost 10 bases, with 15 bases between them. Here the CDR3 DNA reads TGTGCCAGCAGAAGTTCATCGGGGGGAGCTTTCTTT. Translated, it gives CASRSSSGGAFF. Looking up the rest from reference TRBV28 and TRBJ1-1 gives the full variable domain: DVKVTQSSRYLVKRTGEKVFLECVQDMDHENMFWYRQDPGLGLRLIYFSYDVKMKEKGDIPEGYSVSREKKERFSLILESASTNQTSMYLCASRSSSGGAFFGQGTRLTVV.

V gene TRBV19 combines with J gene TRBJ1-1, with D maybe TRBD1 (6 bases). The germline CDR1 and CDR2 sequences are LNHDA and SQIVND (reference sequence). The V gene lost 2 bases and the J gene lost 5 bases, with 15 bases spanning the gap. This CDR3 comprises 15 residues. In DNA, the CDR3 is TGTGCCAGTAGTATACTCTCGGCCAGGGGAACTGAAGCTTTCTTT. This sequence encodes CASSILSARGTEAFF.

The chain recombines TRBV4-2 with TRBJ2-5; 7 bases are a match to TRBD2. V shed 0 bases, J shed 6 bases, and the junction held 10 bases outside the gene matches. Germline CDR1 reads LGHNA; CDR2 reads YNFKEQ. This CDR3 region has 16 residues. CDR3 in amino acids: CASSQEGGTTRKTQYF. The CDR3 DNA sequence: TGTGCCAGCAGCCAAGAAGGAGGGACTACTAGAAAGACCCAGTACTTC.

This chain uses TRBV5-1 with TRBJ2-1, with no clear D. This CDR3 is 15 amino acids long. Trimming cost V 1 base and J 0 bases, with 8 bases left between them. CDR1 is SGHRS and CDR2 is YFSETQ in the germline V gene. The CDR3 nucleotides are TGCGCCAGCAGCTTGATGTCACCCTCCTACAATGAGCAGTTCTTC. It encodes CASSLMSPSYNEQFF. Full variable domain (missing parts from reference TRBV5-1 and TRBJ2-1): KAGVTQTPRYLIKTRGQQVTLSCSPISGHRSVSWYQQTPGQGLQFLFEYFSETQRNKGNFPGRFSGRQFSNSRSEMNVSTLELGDSALYLCASSLMSPSYNEQFFGPGTRLTVL.

This clone was found a few times. The chain recombines TRBV6-2 or TRBV6-3 with TRBJ2-3, with 13 bases that match TRBD2. The J segment lost 4 bases and the V segment lost 0 bases, leaving 13 bases of the junction unmatched. CDR1 is MNHEY, CDR2 SVGEGT, per germline. This CDR3 has 20 amino acids. The CDR3, as DNA: TGTGCCAGCAGTTACTCCGACACTAGCGGGGGGGAGTATTTCGCAGATACGCAGTATTTT. It translates to CASSYSDTSGGEYFADTQYF.

CDR3 residues: CASGPGQGSYEQYF. The DNA of the CDR3 is TGTGCCAGCGGACCGGGACAGGGGTCCTACGAGCAGTACTTC. The chain uses TRBV6-5 and TRBJ2-7; 10 nucleotides match TRBD1. From germline, CDR1 is MNHEY and CDR2 SVGAGI. The CDR3 is made up of 14 amino acids. V was clipped by 8 bases and J by 1 base; unmatched bases: 5.

The chain recombines TRBV19 with TRBJ2-5; a weak D match, TRBD2 (7 bases). The CDR3 runs 13 residues. The V end was cut by 3 bases, the J end by 4 bases, with 9 bases between. Germline CDR1 LNHDA, CDR2 SQIVND (reference sequence). The CDR3 nucleotides read TGTGCCAGTAGTATGGGGGGGCGAGAGACCCAGTACTTC. Its translation is CASSMGGRETQYF. Filled out from reference TRBV19 and TRBJ2-5, the complete variable domain reads DGGITQSPKYLFRKEGQNVTLSCEQNLNHDAMYWYRQDPGQGLRLIYYSQIVNDFQKGDIAEGYSVSREKKESFPLTVTSAQKNPTAFYLCASSMGGRETQYFGPGTRLLVL.

This clone showed up just once. This chain connects TRBV7-8 to TRBJ1-5, with D possibly TRBD1 on 6 matching bases. The V and J ends lost 5 bases and 4 bases respectively, with 12 bases between them. Germline V gene sequence: CDR1 SGHVS, CDR2 FQNEAQ. This CDR3 has 14 amino acids. DNA for the CDR3: TGTGCCAGCAGCCGGAACAGGGCGAATCAGCCCCAGCATTTT. It yields the protein CASSRNRANQPQHF.

This rearrangement joins TRBV11-2 to TRBJ2-3; 7 positions match TRBD1. CDR3 size: 18 residues. Germline loops: CDR1 SGHAT, CDR2 FQNNGV. Trimming cost V 6 bases and J 1 base; bases outside gene matches: 16. The CDR3 region has the DNA TGTGCCAGCAGACCCAACAGGGGACGGCGCCTTGGCACAGATACGCAGTATTTT. As protein: CASRPNRGRRLGTDTQYF.

The J gene is TRBJ1-5, the V gene TRBV5-5; TRBD1 matches at 7 bases. The V gene's germline CDR1 is SGHKS and CDR2 YYEKEE (reference sequence). The CDR3 runs to 17 residues. Trimming removed 2 bases from V and 5 bases from J; junction bases left unmatched: 13. CDR3 loop: CASSFEAWDSYDQPQHF. The CDR3 nucleotides read TGTGCCAGCAGCTTTGAAGCCTGGGACAGTTATGATCAGCCCCAGCATTTT.

The chain joins TRBV30 to TRBJ1-1, with unresolved D. The V gene's germline CDR1 is GTSNPN and CDR2 SVGIG (reference sequence). V lost 0 bases to trimming and J lost 0 bases, with 8 bases between them. CDR3 length: 14 residues. This chain's CDR3 is CAWSVQMMNTEAFF. Written as DNA, the CDR3 is TGTGCCTGGAGTGTACAGATGATGAACACTGAAGCTTTCTTT.

The chain uses TRBV27 and TRBJ1-6; D uncertain. CDR1 is MNHEY and CDR2 is SMNVEV in the germline V gene (reference sequence). This CDR3 contains 14 residues. The ends were cut back, 6 bases at V and 5 bases at J, with 11 bases in the middle. The CDR3 DNA sequence: TGTGCCAGCAGACGTTGGGTGGATAATTCACCCCTCCACTTT. It is translated as CASRRWVDNSPLHF.

The genes are TRBV28 and TRBJ1-6; a possible D gene is TRBD1 (5 bases). There are 14 residues in the CDR3. CDR1 and CDR2 from the germline V gene are MDHEN and SYDVKM. Trimming removed 5 bases from V and 4 bases from J, with 9 bases in between. The CDR3 protein is CASSAQGYNSPLHF. As DNA, the CDR3 is TGTGCCAGCAGTGCCCAGGGTTATAATTCACCCCTCCACTTT.

This clone was seen only once. The J gene is TRBJ2-2, the V gene TRBV6-5; D ambiguous. The CDR3 runs to 13 residues. Germline-derived CDR1 and CDR2 are MNHEY and SVGAGI. V was clipped by 6 bases and J by 0 bases, with 5 bases between them. The CDR3 sequence is CASRITNTGELFF. CDR3 nucleotides: TGTGCCAGCAGGATAACGAACACCGGGGAGCTGTTTTTT.

This clone was observed a single time. The chain couples TRBV24-1 to TRBJ2-7; D may be TRBD2 (5 bases). This CDR3 contains 13 residues. Trimming removed 3 bases from V and 5 bases from J, with 10 bases in between. Germline values: CDR1 KGHDR, CDR2 SFDVKD. CDR3 amino acids: CATSDPGLHEQYF. The DNA for the CDR3 is TGTGCCACCAGTGATCCCGGACTGCACGAGCAGTACTTC.

The gene calls are TRBV5-1 and TRBJ2-1, with 15 bases identical to TRBD2. This CDR3 is built from 16 residues. Germline loops: CDR1 SGHRS, CDR2 YFSETQ. V lost 2 bases, J lost 8 bases, and 5 bases stayed unmatched. CDR3 sequence reads: CASSFRTSGGDDEQFF. CDR3 nucleotides: TGCGCCAGCAGCTTTCGGACTAGCGGGGGGGACGATGAGCAGTTCTTC.

The V and J genes are TRBV6-5 and TRBJ1-1; D gene unclear. Germline V gene lookup returns CDR1 MNHEY and CDR2 SVGAGI. The CDR3 length is 15 residues. Trimming removed 2 bases at V and 8 bases at J, with 18 bases between. The CDR3 DNA reads as TGTGCCAGCAGTTACAGGGCTCCCCTCGCCCGGGAAGCTTTCTTT. Protein product: CASSYRAPLAREAFF.

The chain couples TRBV11-2 to TRBJ2-7, with TRBD1 identical over 9 bases. CDR3 length: 15 residues. Looked up from germline, CDR1 is SGHAT and CDR2 is FQNNGV. The trim removed 1 base at V and 3 bases at J, leaving 4 bases unmatched. CDR3 loop: CASSLGDRVYYEQYF. In DNA, the CDR3 is TGTGCCAGCAGCTTAGGGGACAGGGTGTACTACGAGCAGTACTTC.

This clone appeared a few times. This rearrangement joins TRBV3-1 (or the pseudogene TRBV3-2) to TRBJ2-7, with D perhaps TRBD1 (5 bases). Trimming pared 0 bases from V and 2 bases from J, leaving 8 bases between. The CDR3 runs to 14 residues. Germline CDR1 and CDR2: LGHDT and YNNKEL (reference sequence). The CDR3 region is CASSQDPQAYEQYF. The CDR3 nucleotides are TGTGCCAGCAGCCAAGATCCACAGGCCTACGAGCAGTACTTC.